Described below is a single TCR beta chain sequence and its context. This record belongs to a study of T cell responses to AZD1222 COVID-19 vaccine. Libraries were prepared by immunoSEQ multiplex PCR; TCRdb keeps only in-frame clonotypes and omits some of them. The sample records under 200,000 clones, around 87% being singletons. The CDR3 has 11 amino acids. V was pared by 8 bases and J by 4 bases, with 4 bases of the junction left unmatched. Germline V lookup: CDR1 DFQATT, CDR2 SNEGSKA (reference sequence). The clonotype was recovered from an adult who received the AZD1222 COVID-19 vaccine. V is TRBV20-1 and J is TRBJ1-2; the match to TRBD1 covers 7 bases. Here the sequenced sample was peripheral blood, taken 28 days after the second AZD1222 dose. For the CDR3, the DNA is TGCAGTACTGGGACAGTCTATGGCTACACCTTC. It yields the protein CSTGTVYGYTF.